Each of the 21 T cell receptor beta chains below was sequenced from the same sample in a study of T-cell reconstitution after alpha-beta-depleted transplantation in children. TCRbeta library preparation incorporated unique molecular identifiers. Each CDR3 protein gets one entry after TCRdb re-called the PCR reads with MiXCR. The repertoire includes more than 300,000 distinct CDR3 sequences, 15% to 20% of them detected once, and around 43% sits in the top ten. The material was PBMCs, mostly from graft donor cells, obtained 360 days after TCRalphabeta/CD19-depleted stem cell transplant. These receptors were collected from a male patient between 2 and 10 years old who had a stem cell transplant for acute lymphoblastic leukemia, so the T cells may come from the graft donor.

This clonotype appeared a few times. The rearrangement uses TRBV27 and TRBJ1-1; D remains unclear. Looked up from germline, CDR1 is MNHEY and CDR2 is SMNVEV (reference sequence). V lost 4 bases and J 7 bases, leaving 13 bases between the germline ends. The CDR3 length is 13 residues. The CDR3 sequence is CASSYRRADEAFF. CDR3 coding DNA: TGTGCCAGCAGTTATAGGCGGGCAGATGAAGCTTTCTTT.

CDR3 bases: TGTGCCAGCAGTTTTGGGACAGGGGTGTCACCCCTCCACTTT. This translates into CASSFGTGVSPLHF. The chain uses TRBV27 and TRBJ1-6; 10 nucleotides align to TRBD1. Trimming removed 3 bases from V and 10 bases from J; junction bases left unmatched: 3. Germline V gives CDR1 MNHEY, CDR2 SMNVEV (reference sequence). CDR3 length equals 14 residues.

The chain recombines TRBV7-9 with TRBJ1-4, with a tentative D call TRBD1 (5 bases). Looked up from germline, CDR1 is SEHNR and CDR2 is FQNEAQ (reference sequence). Trimming pared 3 bases from V and 0 bases from J, leaving 14 bases between. The CDR3 runs 17 residues. DNA for the CDR3: TGTGCCAGCAGCTTCATACGGGGGTACGCAACTAATGAAAAACTGTTTTTT. This codes for CASSFIRGYATNEKLFF.

The chain combines TRBV29-1 with TRBJ2-3, with D possibly matching TRBD2 (6 bases). This CDR3 comprises 12 residues. V was clipped by 4 bases and J by 1 base, with 6 bases between them. CDR1 is SQVTM, CDR2 ANQGSEA, per germline. The CDR3 DNA is TGCAGCGTTGGGGGGGGCACAGATACGCAGTATTTT. Its protein is CSVGGGTDTQYF.

The chain is built from TRBV5-5 and TRBJ2-2, with D possibly being TRBD2 (6 bases). Trimming removed 3 bases from V and 6 bases from J, with 12 bases in between. The CDR3 sequence is 14 residues long. Germline CDR1 SGHKS, CDR2 YYEKEE (reference sequence). CDR3 DNA: TGTGCCAGCAGCTCCCCGGGGGTGGCCGGGGAGCTGTTTTTT. Translated, it gives CASSSPGVAGELFF.

In its sample, this clonotype was seen a few times. The CDR3 here is CASSYQPGPLRNTGELFF. DNA for the CDR3: TGTGCCAGCAGTTACCAACCCGGGCCCCTAAGGAACACCGGGGAGCTGTTTTTT. The rearrangement links TRBV6-5 to TRBJ2-2; D ambiguous. In germline, CDR1 is MNHEY, CDR2 SVGAGI. The CDR3 sequence is 18 residues long. The V and J ends lost 2 bases and 1 base respectively, with 17 bases between them.

This clonotype has a count of ten or more. The chain carries TRBV28 and TRBJ2-1; D gene ambiguous. With 2 bases removed from V and 0 bases from J, the gap between germline ends came to 11 bases. Germline CDR1 is MDHEN and CDR2 is SYDVKM. The CDR3 consists of 16 residues. The CDR3 region has the DNA TGTGCCAGCAGTTTAGTAACCTTGCTCTCCTACAATGAGCAGTTCTTC. Translated: CASSLVTLLSYNEQFF.

This clonotype was picked up a small number of times. The chain couples TRBV27 to TRBJ1-5; TRBD1 matches at 10 bases. Trimming removed 5 bases from V and 5 bases from J; junction bases left unmatched: 15. The CDR3 is 18 residues long. CDR1 and CDR2 from the germline V gene are MNHEY and SMNVEV (reference sequence). The CDR3 here is CASSELLLPGQGYQPQHF. Written as DNA, the CDR3 is TGTGCCAGCAGTGAGCTCTTACTACCGGGACAGGGGTATCAGCCCCAGCATTTT.

The chain joins TRBV6-1 to TRBJ1-2; a possible D gene is TRBD1 (6 bases). CDR3 size: 16 residues. Trimming took 5 bases from V and 7 from J, leaving 23 bases between them. CDR1 and CDR2 (germline): MNHNS, SASEGT. Written as DNA, the CDR3 is TGTGCCAGCAGTCCTGCCAGACAGGCCCTTTTGAGTGGCTACACCTTC. Its translation is CASSPARQALLSGYTF.

This chain joins TRBV28 and TRBJ2-3; 10 bases align to TRBD2. There are 22 residues in the CDR3. Germline CDR1 and CDR2: MDHEN and SYDVKM. V shed 4 bases and J 1 base; nucleotides not matched to a gene: 23. The CDR3 here is CASSSAGRGWLAGVGRTDTQYF. CDR3 coding DNA: TGTGCCAGCAGTTCGGCGGGCCGGGGTTGGCTAGCGGGAGTTGGGCGCACAGATACGCAGTATTTT.

Many counts were recorded for this clonotype. The chain uses TRBV3-1 and TRBJ2-5; the match to TRBD2 covers 8 bases. In germline, CDR1 is LGHDT, CDR2 YNNKEL (reference sequence). This CDR3 has 13 amino acids. V was pared by 3 bases and J by 5 bases, with 2 bases of the junction left unmatched. CDR3 sequence reads: CASSQGTRETQYF. CDR3 DNA sequence: TGTGCCAGCAGCCAGGGGACTAGGGAGACCCAGTACTTC.

The chain combines TRBV9 with TRBJ2-3, with D hard to call. Deletions cut 4 bases from V and 2 bases from J, with 11 bases between. Germline CDR1 is SGDLS and CDR2 is YYNGEE. The CDR3 consists of 14 residues. CDR3 amino acids: CASSSTGSTDTQYF. Here the CDR3 DNA reads TGTGCCAGCAGCTCAACTGGGTCCACAGATACGCAGTATTTT.

This clonotype was observed a few times. The V gene is TRBV20-1, the J gene TRBJ1-5, with a possible D match to TRBD1 (6 bases). Germline CDR1 DFQATT, CDR2 SNEGSKA (reference sequence). The CDR3 has 14 amino acids. V was trimmed by 6 bases and J by 1 base, leaving 13 bases between them. CDR3 residues: CSATGLWSNQPQHF. CDR3 in DNA: TGCAGTGCAACAGGGCTGTGGAGCAATCAGCCCCAGCATTTT.

The sample holds a few counts of this clonotype. The V call is TRBV10-3, the J call TRBJ1-1; D not resolved. The CDR3 spans 15 residues. Per the germline V gene, CDR1 is ENHRY and CDR2 is SYGVKD. V lost 0 bases, J lost 5 bases, and 13 bases lay in between. The CDR3 DNA sequence: TGTGCCATCAGTGAGTCGAAGCCATTCGGGACTGAAGCTTTCTTT. Amino acid sequence: CAISESKPFGTEAFF.

This clonotype was seen many times. At one boundary the junction diverges from the germline segment, which might be a read error. The chain employs TRBV7-7 and TRBJ2-7; D might be TRBD2 (5 bases). Germline V gives CDR1 SSHAT, CDR2 FNYEAQ (reference sequence). This CDR3 spans 16 amino acids. The CDR3: CASSLVDSPHTYEQYF. CDR3 DNA sequence: TGTGCTAGCAGCTTAGTGGACTCCCCACACACCTACGAGCAGTACTTC.

This clonotype was observed a few times. The CDR3 DNA follows: TGTGCCAGCAGTCCAGGGACTAGCGGGAGGAGCACCTACGAGCAGTACTTC. Its protein product is CASSPGTSGRSTYEQYF. The rearrangement uses TRBV5-6 and TRBJ2-7; 15 bases line up with TRBD2. Trimming at V came to 5 bases and at J to 2 bases, leaving 8 bases not matched to a gene. The CDR3 has 17 residues. The germline V gene encodes CDR1 SGHDT and CDR2 YYEEEE.

The chain has TRBV15 and TRBJ1-1, with TRBD1 matching over 8 bases. There are 15 residues in the CDR3. The germline V gene has CDR1 LNHNV and CDR2 YYDKDF (reference sequence). V lost 2 bases to trimming and J lost 4 bases; unmatched junction nucleotides: 6. The CDR3 DNA reads TGTGCCACCAGCAGACTTGTAGGACAGGGCACTGAAGCTTTCTTT. Its protein is CATSRLVGQGTEAFF.

This clonotype was observed many times. This chain connects TRBV29-1 to TRBJ2-3; TRBD2 agrees at 12 bases. Trimming took 3 bases from V and 4 from J; bases not matched to a gene: 8. This CDR3 is built from 16 residues. CDR1 SQVTM and CDR2 ANQGSEA come from the germline V gene. In DNA form, the CDR3 reads TGCAGCGTTGAGCCCCCGACTAGCGGGAGACCAGATACGCAGTATTTT. It is translated as CSVEPPTSGRPDTQYF.

In its sample, this clonotype was seen a few times. The V gene is TRBV10-3, the J gene TRBJ2-1; D may be TRBD1 or TRBD2 (7 bases each). Germline CDR1 and CDR2: ENHRY and SYGVKD. The V end was cut by 11 bases, the J end by 6 bases, with 20 bases between. CDR3 length: 14 amino acids. The CDR3 DNA sequence: TGTGCCGCGGGACAGCCGGGGGGAGGCAATGAGCAGTTCTTC. This codes for CAAGQPGGGNEQFF.

The sample holds a few counts of this clonotype. The chain has TRBV5-1 and TRBJ2-5; no firm D call. V was pared by 5 bases and J by 5 bases, with 7 bases between. The germline V gene has CDR1 SGHRS and CDR2 YFSETQ. CDR3 length: 11 residues. The DNA of the CDR3 is TGCGCCAGCAGACTTGGGGAGACCCAGTACTTC. It encodes CASRLGETQYF.

V and J are TRBV18 and TRBJ2-7; D not resolved. CDR1 and CDR2 (germline): KGHSH, LQKENI. V lost 1 base to trimming and J lost 2 bases, with 15 bases between them. The CDR3 runs to 16 residues. The CDR3 coding sequence is TGTGCCAGCTCACCACGGTTGAAGGGCCCAGCCTACGAGCAGTACTTC. Protein product: CASSPRLKGPAYEQYF.